Listed here is a single T cell receptor beta chain. Antigen unknown. The data were taken from a study of molecular identifiers for immune sequencing clone quantification. Whole-study context: Within a replicate experiment, RNA obtained from either about 21,000 or 97,000 naive CD8 cells was divided into five aliquots, and four of those aliquots were then sequenced.

The germline CDR1 and CDR2 sequences are SGDLS and YYNGEE. The ends were cut back, 4 bases at V and 2 bases at J, with 16 bases in the middle. This CDR3 spans 15 amino acids. TCRdb reanalysed the PCR reads using MiXCR and keeps one entry per CDR3 protein. The table includes 460,000 or so distinct CDR3 sequences, roughly 25% detected once. A CD8+CD4-CCR7+CD45RA+ gate was used to sort naive CD8 T cells. Overall study results and limits: Jurkat TCR RNA spiked in from one cell reportedly remained identifiable amid over 850,000 naive cells. Clones carrying above 20 RNA copies accounted for over 97% of effector molecules, under 1% in naive cells.

The TCR comes from a human donor in good health. Some libraries in this study had Jurkat cell RNA spiked in. This chain links TRBV9 with TRBJ2-7; D may be TRBD1 (6 bases). Material for sequencing was naive CD8+ T cells from blood, with Jurkat cell RNA spiked in. Sample subset: FACS-sorted CD8+CD4-CCR7+CD45RA+ naive T cells. The CDR3 DNA reads TGTGCCAGCAGCCGCGGACAGCGGACAGCCTACGAGCAGTACTTC. Protein product: CASSRGQRTAYEQYF.